These 4 T cell receptor beta chains were sequenced from one sample in a study of Graves' ophthalmopathy and Graves' hyperthyroidism. Scientists amplified the TCR beta CDR3 regions from RNA transcripts. HTBI-primed first-round RT-PCR preceded second-round multiplex PCR. Via MiXCR, TCRdb re-called the multiplex PCR reads, giving one row per CDR3 protein. The sample contains 150,000 to 200,000 distinct CDR3 sequences, around 40% of which appear only once. Sequences were obtained from peripheral blood. All receptors come from a man younger than 45 with Graves' ophthalmopathy.

This clonotype was counted many times. The rearrangement uses TRBV28 and TRBJ1-2; D unclear. The germline V and J ends were trimmed by 2 bases and 2 bases, with 9 bases remaining between them. The CDR3 has 14 amino acids. The V gene's germline CDR1 is MDHEN and CDR2 SYDVKM. CDR3 sequence: CASSLSGRNYGYTF. The DNA of the CDR3 is TGTGCCAGCAGTTTAAGCGGGCGAAACTATGGCTACACCTTC.

This chain uses TRBV27 with TRBJ2-7, with 7 bases aligning to TRBD1. The V segment lost 7 bases and the J segment 4 bases; nucleotides outside the gene matches: 10. CDR3 length: 14 residues. CDR1 and CDR2 (germline): MNHEY, SMNVEV (reference sequence). CDR3 sequence reads: CASKYRGKGYEQYF. CDR3 bases: TGTGCCAGCAAATACAGGGGTAAAGGGTACGAGCAGTACTTC.

This chain joins TRBV28 and TRBJ2-7; perhaps TRBD1 as D (6 bases). The CDR3 has 14 residues. Trimming took off 6 bases at V and 4 bases at J, with 16 bases between the two ends. Germline lookup yields CDR1 MDHEN and CDR2 SYDVKM. CDR3 coding DNA: TGTGCCAGCAGCGACAGAAACAGGGTTTACGAGCAGTACTTC. Amino acids: CASSDRNRVYEQYF.

The V and J genes are TRBV7-8 and TRBJ2-5; the D is unclear. This CDR3 is built from 14 residues. V was cut by 6 bases and J by 5 bases, with 16 bases left in between. Germline-derived CDR1 and CDR2 are SGHVS and FQNEAQ. CDR3 DNA sequence: TGTGCCAGCAGGCCCACCTCGAACTGGGAGACCCAGTACTTC. It translates to CASRPTSNWETQYF.